The source of this T cell receptor (beta chain) is a study of blood T cell repertoires in COVID-19. Study overall: PBMCs, B-cell-depleted T cells, or T cells were the source of the cDNA or gDNA that made up the material.

Some clones are missing from TCRdb's copy, which holds only in-frame ones; the method was immunoSEQ multiplex PCR. This sample has around 100,000 clones, with 80% to 90% found just once. V dropped 2 bases and J dropped 4 bases, with 6 bases sitting between them. Germline CDR1 SGHAT, CDR2 FQNNGV. CDR3 length: 12 residues. The source material was peripheral blood. The rearrangement uses TRBV11-2 and TRBJ2-7; perhaps TRBD1 as D (6 bases). This TCR came from a human donor in a cohort sampled during active COVID-19. The CDR3 region has the DNA TGTGCCAGCAGCTTACAGGGGTACGAGCAGTACTTC. It codes for CASSLQGYEQYF.